A selection of T cell receptor beta chains follows, all from one sample in a study of blood T cell repertoires in COVID-19. The method was immunoSEQ multiplex PCR; TCRdb's version includes in-frame clones alone and lacks a portion of them. The sample has about 210,000 clones; 84% are singletons. Specimen: peripheral blood. The receptors come from a woman in her forties or fifties with active or convalescent COVID-19. Each CDR3 is given with its conserved first and last residue. Fields, in order: J gene, V gene, D gene, clone size, CDR3 protein, CDR3 DNA. The D gene is left open where the match is weak. Only part of the rows carry a size: once, few, many, or a class if the clone is expanded.

j_call: TRBJ2-3
v_call: TRBV19
d_call: .
clone_size: .
cdr3_aa: CASNIRSGREDTQYF
cdr3_nt: TGTGCCAGCAATATTCGGAGCGGACGCGAAGATACGCAGTATTTT

j_call: TRBJ2-1
v_call: TRBV5-1
d_call: .
clone_size: .
cdr3_aa: CASSRDSPGGSSYNEQFF
cdr3_nt: TGCGCCAGCAGCCGGGACTCCCCTGGGGGTAGCTCCTACAATGAGCAGTTCTTC

j_call: TRBJ1-2
v_call: TRBV5-1
d_call: .
clone_size: .
cdr3_aa: CASSMEMKGVYTF
cdr3_nt: TGCGCCAGCAGCATGGAAATGAAGGGAGTCTACACCTTC

j_call: TRBJ2-1
v_call: TRBV5-4
d_call: .
clone_size: .
cdr3_aa: CASSLAVYNEQFF
cdr3_nt: TGTGCCAGCAGCTTGGCGGTATACAATGAGCAGTTCTTC

j_call: TRBJ1-1
v_call: TRBV5-1
d_call: .
clone_size: .
cdr3_aa: CASSLVQGRDTEAFF
cdr3_nt: TGCGCCAGCAGCTTGGTTCAGGGAAGGGACACTGAAGCTTTCTTT

j_call: TRBJ1-5
v_call: TRBV18
d_call: TRBD1
clone_size: .
cdr3_aa: CASSSLTGGTQPQHF
cdr3_nt: TGTGCCAGCTCATCACTAACAGGGGGCACTCAGCCCCAGCATTTT

j_call: TRBJ2-1
v_call: TRBV6-5
d_call: .
clone_size: .
cdr3_aa: CASSYSNRGEQFF
cdr3_nt: TGTGCCAGCAGTTACTCGAATAGGGGAGAGCAGTTCTTC

j_call: TRBJ2-7
v_call: TRBV18
d_call: TRBD2
clone_size: few
cdr3_aa: CASSPPGLAGYEQYF
cdr3_nt: TGTGCCAGCTCACCCCCGGGACTAGCGGGCTACGAGCAGTACTTC

j_call: TRBJ1-4
v_call: TRBV5-1
d_call: TRBD1
clone_size: .
cdr3_aa: CASSLATGQGNEKLFF
cdr3_nt: TGCGCCAGCAGCTTGGCTACGGGACAGGGGAATGAAAAACTGTTTTTT

j_call: TRBJ2-6
v_call: TRBV4-2
d_call: TRBD2
clone_size: .
cdr3_aa: CASSLRAGGHELGGANVLTF
cdr3_nt: TGTGCCAGCAGCCTCCGAGCGGGGGGCCACGAGCTAGGCGGGGCCAACGTCCTGACTTTC

j_call: TRBJ2-6
v_call: TRBV28
d_call: TRBD1
clone_size: .
cdr3_aa: CASIGDRGRQGGANVLTF
cdr3_nt: TGTGCCAGCATTGGGGACAGGGGGCGCCAGGGTGGGGCCAACGTCCTGACTTTC

j_call: TRBJ2-3
v_call: TRBV27
d_call: .
clone_size: .
cdr3_aa: CASSLAGHTQYF
cdr3_nt: TGTGCCAGCAGTTTAGCAGGGCATACGCAGTATTTT

j_call: TRBJ1-5
v_call: TRBV2
d_call: TRBD1
clone_size: .
cdr3_aa: CASSGQGIGNQPQHF
cdr3_nt: TGTGCCAGCAGTGGACAGGGTATTGGCAATCAGCCCCAGCATTTT

j_call: TRBJ1-1
v_call: TRBV3-1/TRBV3-2
d_call: .
clone_size: .
cdr3_aa: CASSPSSGVNTEAFF
cdr3_nt: TGTGCCAGCAGCCCGTCGAGCGGGGTGAACACTGAAGCTTTCTTT

j_call: TRBJ1-2
v_call: TRBV28
d_call: .
clone_size: .
cdr3_aa: CASGRDGYTF
cdr3_nt: TGTGCCAGCGGCCGTGATGGCTACACCTTC

j_call: TRBJ1-2
v_call: TRBV6-1
d_call: .
clone_size: .
cdr3_aa: CASSEAPGYYGYTF
cdr3_nt: TGTGCCAGCAGTGAAGCACCCGGGTATTACGGCTACACCTTC

j_call: TRBJ1-5
v_call: TRBV5-6
d_call: .
clone_size: .
cdr3_aa: CASSRRTERSNQPQHF
cdr3_nt: TGTGCCAGCAGCCGGAGGACAGAGCGCTCAAATCAGCCCCAGCATTTT

j_call: TRBJ2-1
v_call: TRBV5-1
d_call: TRBD2
clone_size: .
cdr3_aa: CASSTGLAGSNEQFF
cdr3_nt: TGCGCCAGCAGCACCGGACTAGCGGGGAGTAATGAGCAGTTCTTC

j_call: TRBJ1-2
v_call: TRBV28
d_call: TRBD1
clone_size: few
cdr3_aa: CASSPGKGAGYTF
cdr3_nt: TGTGCCAGCAGCCCAGGGAAGGGGGCGGGCTACACCTTC

j_call: TRBJ1-1
v_call: TRBV6-5
d_call: .
clone_size: .
cdr3_aa: CASNPEGVTEAFF
cdr3_nt: TGTGCCAGCAACCCAGAGGGGGTCACTGAAGCTTTCTTT

j_call: TRBJ2-7
v_call: TRBV7-2
d_call: TRBD1
clone_size: once
cdr3_aa: CASSTHRQGSEQYF
cdr3_nt: TGTGCCAGCAGCACACATAGACAGGGAAGCGAGCAGTACTTC

j_call: TRBJ1-1
v_call: TRBV7-8
d_call: TRBD1
clone_size: .
cdr3_aa: CASSPRRQGSAFF
cdr3_nt: TGTGCCAGCAGCCCACGAAGACAGGGAAGCGCTTTCTTT

j_call: TRBJ1-1
v_call: TRBV24-1
d_call: TRBD1
clone_size: .
cdr3_aa: CATSDASGTGGREAFF
cdr3_nt: TGTGCCACCAGTGACGCGTCAGGGACAGGGGGCCGGGAAGCTTTCTTT

j_call: TRBJ2-5
v_call: TRBV29-1
d_call: TRBD1
clone_size: few
cdr3_aa: CSVEVGTGGTQYF
cdr3_nt: TGCAGCGTTGAAGTGGGGACAGGGGGGACCCAGTACTTC

j_call: TRBJ1-3
v_call: TRBV4-1
d_call: .
clone_size: .
cdr3_aa: CASSPWTAGNTIYF
cdr3_nt: TGCGCCAGCAGCCCGTGGACAGCTGGAAACACCATATATTTT

j_call: TRBJ2-3
v_call: TRBV28
d_call: .
clone_size: .
cdr3_aa: CASRPPGATDTQYF
cdr3_nt: TGTGCCAGCAGGCCTCCGGGAGCCACAGATACGCAGTATTTT

j_call: TRBJ2-7
v_call: TRBV28
d_call: TRBD2
clone_size: .
cdr3_aa: CASSSSAGGVRRYEQYF
cdr3_nt: TGTGCCAGCAGTTCCTCAGCGGGAGGTGTTCGTAGGTACGAGCAGTACTTC

j_call: TRBJ1-4
v_call: TRBV6-5
d_call: TRBD1
clone_size: .
cdr3_aa: CASSYGTGGNEKLFF
cdr3_nt: TGTGCCAGCAGTTACGGGACAGGGGGCAATGAAAAACTGTTTTTT

j_call: TRBJ2-7
v_call: TRBV13
d_call: .
clone_size: .
cdr3_aa: CASSLFDRLPYEQYF
cdr3_nt: TGTGCCAGCAGCTTATTCGACAGGTTACCCTACGAGCAGTACTTC

j_call: TRBJ1-1
v_call: TRBV20-1
d_call: .
clone_size: .
cdr3_aa: CSASRGSGEAFF
cdr3_nt: TGCAGTGCTAGTCGAGGGTCGGGTGAAGCTTTCTTT

j_call: TRBJ1-2
v_call: TRBV24-1
d_call: .
clone_size: .
cdr3_aa: CATSGATGNHGYTF
cdr3_nt: TGTGCCACCAGTGGGGCCACAGGAAATCATGGCTACACCTTC

j_call: TRBJ2-3
v_call: TRBV11-2
d_call: .
clone_size: .
cdr3_aa: CASSLDPGTDTQYF
cdr3_nt: TGTGCCAGCAGCTTAGATCCGGGCACAGATACGCAGTATTTT